The source of this T cell receptor beta chain is a study of OX40 agonist ivuxolimab in advanced cancers. About the research overall: Two patients with cutaneous melanoma and one with hepatocellular carcinoma, three in total, showed partial responses.

The data were produced by immunoSEQ multiplex PCR, yet TCRdb's version contains in-frame clones alone and is incomplete. The table lists 60,000 to 70,000 clones, approximately 80% of them singletons. The CDR3 is 14 amino acids. Germline V gene data show CDR1 as MNHEY and CDR2 as SVGAGI. V lost 6 bases to trimming and J lost 5 bases, with 16 bases between them. This chain links TRBV6-5 with TRBJ1-2; the D gene is possibly TRBD1 (5 bases). This sample comprised CD4+ or CD8+ T cells sorted from blood, obtained in a trial of the OX40 agonist ivuxolimab. This clonotype originated in an adult with an advanced solid tumor such as melanoma, head and neck, liver or kidney cancer. The CDR3 nucleotides are TGTGCCAGCAGCCCCGGGACGATCGGGTATGGCTACACCTTC. It encodes CASSPGTIGYGYTF.